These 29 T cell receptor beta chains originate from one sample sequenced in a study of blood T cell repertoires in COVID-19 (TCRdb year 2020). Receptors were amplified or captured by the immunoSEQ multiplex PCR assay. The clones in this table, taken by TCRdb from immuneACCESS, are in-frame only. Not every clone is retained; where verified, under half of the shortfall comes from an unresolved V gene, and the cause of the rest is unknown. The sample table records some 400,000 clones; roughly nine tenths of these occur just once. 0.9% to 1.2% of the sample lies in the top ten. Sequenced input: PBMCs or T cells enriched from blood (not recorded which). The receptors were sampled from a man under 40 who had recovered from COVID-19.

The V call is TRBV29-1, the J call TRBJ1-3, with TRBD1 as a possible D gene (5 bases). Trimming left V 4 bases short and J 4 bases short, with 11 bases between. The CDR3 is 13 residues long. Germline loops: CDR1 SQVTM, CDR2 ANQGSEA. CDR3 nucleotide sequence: TGCAGCGTTGGTTGGGGCGGAGGAAACACCATATATTTT. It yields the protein CSVGWGGGNTIYF. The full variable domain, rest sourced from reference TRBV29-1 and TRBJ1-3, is SAVISQKPSRDICQRGTSLTIQCQVDSQVTMMFWYRQQPGQSLTLIATANQGSEATYESGFVIDKFPISRPNLTFSTLTVSNMSPEDSSIYLCSVGWGGGNTIYFGEGSWLTVV.

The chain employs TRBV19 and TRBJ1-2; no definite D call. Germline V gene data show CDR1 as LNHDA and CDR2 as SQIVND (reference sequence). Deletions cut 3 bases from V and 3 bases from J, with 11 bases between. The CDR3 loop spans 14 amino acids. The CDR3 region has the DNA TGTGCCAGTAGTATGGTTTCCGGAGACTATGGCTACACCTTC. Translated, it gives CASSMVSGDYGYTF.

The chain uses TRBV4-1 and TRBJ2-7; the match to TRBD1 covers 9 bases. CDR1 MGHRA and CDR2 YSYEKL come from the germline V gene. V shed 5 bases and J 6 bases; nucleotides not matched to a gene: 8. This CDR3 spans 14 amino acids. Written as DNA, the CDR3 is TGCGCCAGCAGCGCAAGGGACAGGGAAGGCGAGCAGTACTTC. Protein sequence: CASSARDREGEQYF.

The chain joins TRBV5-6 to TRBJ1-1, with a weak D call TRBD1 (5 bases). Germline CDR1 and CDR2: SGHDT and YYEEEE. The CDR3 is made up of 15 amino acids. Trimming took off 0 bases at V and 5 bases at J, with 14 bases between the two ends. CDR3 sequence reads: CASSLAVQGGTEAFF. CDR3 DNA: TGTGCCAGCAGCTTGGCGGTGCAGGGAGGGACTGAAGCTTTCTTT.

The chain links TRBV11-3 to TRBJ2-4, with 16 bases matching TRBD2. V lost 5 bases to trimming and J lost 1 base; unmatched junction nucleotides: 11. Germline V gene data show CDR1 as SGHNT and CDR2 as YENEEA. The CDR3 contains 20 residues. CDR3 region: CASSKAGLAGGAMAKNIQYF. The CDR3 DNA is TGTGCCAGCAGCAAAGCGGGACTAGCGGGAGGGGCGATGGCCAAAAACATTCAGTACTTC.

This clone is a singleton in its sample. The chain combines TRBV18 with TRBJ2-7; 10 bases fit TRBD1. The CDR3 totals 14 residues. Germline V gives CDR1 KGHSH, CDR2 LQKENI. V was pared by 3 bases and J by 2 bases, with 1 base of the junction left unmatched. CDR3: CASSPGQGTYEQYF. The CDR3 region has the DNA TGTGCCAGCTCACCGGGACAGGGGACCTACGAGCAGTACTTC.

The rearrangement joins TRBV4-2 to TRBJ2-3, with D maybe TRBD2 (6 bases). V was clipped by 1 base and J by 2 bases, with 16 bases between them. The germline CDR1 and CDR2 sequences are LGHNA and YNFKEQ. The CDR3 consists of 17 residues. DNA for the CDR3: TGTGCCAGCAGCCAAGGGGCTGGCGGGATCTCCACAGATACGCAGTATTTT. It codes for CASSQGAGGISTDTQYF.

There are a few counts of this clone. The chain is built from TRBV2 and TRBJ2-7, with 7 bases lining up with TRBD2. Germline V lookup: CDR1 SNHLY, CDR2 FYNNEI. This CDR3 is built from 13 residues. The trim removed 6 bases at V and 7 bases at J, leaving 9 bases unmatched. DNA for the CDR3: TGTGCCAGCAGCCGGGAGGAGAGTTTAGAGCAGTACTTC. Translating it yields CASSREESLEQYF.

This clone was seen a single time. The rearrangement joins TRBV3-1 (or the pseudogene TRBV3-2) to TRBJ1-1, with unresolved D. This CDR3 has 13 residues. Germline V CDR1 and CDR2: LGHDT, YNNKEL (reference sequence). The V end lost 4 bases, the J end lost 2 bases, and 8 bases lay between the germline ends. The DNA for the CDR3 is TGTGCCAGCAGCCTGTCAATTAACACTGAAGCTTTCTTT. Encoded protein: CASSLSINTEAFF.

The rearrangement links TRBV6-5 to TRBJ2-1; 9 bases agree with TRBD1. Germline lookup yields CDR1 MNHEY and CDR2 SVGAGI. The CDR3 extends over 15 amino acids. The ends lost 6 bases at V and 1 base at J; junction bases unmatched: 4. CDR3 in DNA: TGTGCCAGCAGGACAGGGGGAACGTCCTACAATGAGCAGTTCTTC. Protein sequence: CASRTGGTSYNEQFF.

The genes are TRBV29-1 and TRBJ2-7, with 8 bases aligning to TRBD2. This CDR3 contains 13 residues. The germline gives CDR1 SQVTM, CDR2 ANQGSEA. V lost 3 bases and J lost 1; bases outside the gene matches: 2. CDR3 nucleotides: TGCAGCGTTGACGCGGGAGGTTCCTACGAGCAGTACTTC. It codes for CSVDAGGSYEQYF.

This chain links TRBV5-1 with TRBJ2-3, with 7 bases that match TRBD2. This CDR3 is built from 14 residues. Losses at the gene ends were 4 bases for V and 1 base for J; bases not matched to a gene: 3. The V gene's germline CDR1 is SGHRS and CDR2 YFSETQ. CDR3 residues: CASSPSGGTDTQYF. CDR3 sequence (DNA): TGCGCCAGCAGCCCGAGCGGGGGCACAGATACGCAGTATTTT.

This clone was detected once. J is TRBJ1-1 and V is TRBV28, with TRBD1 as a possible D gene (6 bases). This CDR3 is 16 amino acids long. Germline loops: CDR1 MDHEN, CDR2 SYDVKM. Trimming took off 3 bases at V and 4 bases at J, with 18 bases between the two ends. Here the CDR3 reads CASSFSAGEGGTEAFF. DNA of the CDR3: TGTGCCAGCAGTTTTAGTGCGGGAGAGGGGGGCACTGAAGCTTTCTTT.

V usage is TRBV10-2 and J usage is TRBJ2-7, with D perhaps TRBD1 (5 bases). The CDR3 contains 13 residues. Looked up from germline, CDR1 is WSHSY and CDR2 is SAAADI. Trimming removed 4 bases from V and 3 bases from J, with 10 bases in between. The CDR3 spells CASSVPGIYEQYF. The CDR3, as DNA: TGCGCCAGCAGTGTCCCAGGGATCTACGAGCAGTACTTC.

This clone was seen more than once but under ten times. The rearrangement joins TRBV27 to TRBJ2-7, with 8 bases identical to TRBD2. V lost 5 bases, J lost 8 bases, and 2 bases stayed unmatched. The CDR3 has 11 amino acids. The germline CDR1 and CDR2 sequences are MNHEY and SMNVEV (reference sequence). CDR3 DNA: TGTGCCAGCAGTCAGCGGGAGAAGCAGTACTTC. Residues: CASSQREKQYF.

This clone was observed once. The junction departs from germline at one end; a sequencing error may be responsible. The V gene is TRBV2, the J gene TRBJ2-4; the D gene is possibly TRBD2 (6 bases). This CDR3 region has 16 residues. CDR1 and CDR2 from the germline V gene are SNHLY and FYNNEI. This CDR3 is CASNEIPGGAKNIQYF. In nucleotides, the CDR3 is TGTGCCAGCAATGAAATTCCCGGGGGAGCCAAAAACATTCAGTACTTC.

CDR3 loop: CASSPDGRDNEKLFF. The CDR3 nucleotides are TGCGCCAGCAGCCCAGATGGGAGGGATAATGAAAAACTGTTTTTT. The chain couples TRBV5-1 to TRBJ1-4, with unresolved D. The V gene lost 4 bases and the J gene lost 4 bases, with 14 bases spanning the gap. The CDR3 totals 15 residues. Germline V gene lookup returns CDR1 SGHRS and CDR2 YFSETQ.

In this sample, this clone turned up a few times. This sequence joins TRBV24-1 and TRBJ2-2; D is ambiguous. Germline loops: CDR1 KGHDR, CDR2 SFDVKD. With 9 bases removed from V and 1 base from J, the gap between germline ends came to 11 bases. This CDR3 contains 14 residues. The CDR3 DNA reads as TGTGCCACCGCCCTAAGTAGGAACACCGGGGAGCTGTTTTTT. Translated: CATALSRNTGELFF.

CDR3 nucleotide sequence: TGTGCCATCAGTGAGTCCCGCGAATCCTACAATGAGCAGTTCTTC. Residues: CAISESRESYNEQFF. V usage is TRBV10-3 and J usage is TRBJ2-1; D remains unclear. CDR3 length: 15 residues. The germline gives CDR1 ENHRY, CDR2 SYGVKD. Trimming left V 0 bases short and J 1 base short, with 7 bases between.

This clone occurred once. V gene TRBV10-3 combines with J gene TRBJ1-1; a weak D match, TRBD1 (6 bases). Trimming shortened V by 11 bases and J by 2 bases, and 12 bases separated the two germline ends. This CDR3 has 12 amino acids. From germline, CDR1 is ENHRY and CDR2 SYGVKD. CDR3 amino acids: CASQQGNTEAFF. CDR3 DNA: TGTGCCTCACAACAGGGTAACACTGAAGCTTTCTTT.

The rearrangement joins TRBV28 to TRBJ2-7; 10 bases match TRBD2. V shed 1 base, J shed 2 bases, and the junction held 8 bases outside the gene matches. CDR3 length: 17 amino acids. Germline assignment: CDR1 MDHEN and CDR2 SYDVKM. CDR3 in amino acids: CASSLLASGRGTYEQYF. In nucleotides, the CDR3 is TGTGCCAGCAGTTTATTGGCTAGCGGGAGAGGCACCTACGAGCAGTACTTC. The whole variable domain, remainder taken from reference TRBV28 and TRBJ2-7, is DVKVTQSSRYLVKRTGEKVFLECVQDMDHENMFWYRQDPGLGLRLIYFSYDVKMKEKGDIPEGYSVSREKKERFSLILESASTNQTSMYLCASSLLASGRGTYEQYFGPGTRLTVT.

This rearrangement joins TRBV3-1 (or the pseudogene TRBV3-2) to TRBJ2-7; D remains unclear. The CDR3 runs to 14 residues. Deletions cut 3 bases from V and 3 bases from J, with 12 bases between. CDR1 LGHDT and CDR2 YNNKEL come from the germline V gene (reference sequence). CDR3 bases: TGTGCCAGCAGCCAGGCTCCCCCGTACTACGAGCAGTACTTC. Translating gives CASSQAPPYYEQYF.

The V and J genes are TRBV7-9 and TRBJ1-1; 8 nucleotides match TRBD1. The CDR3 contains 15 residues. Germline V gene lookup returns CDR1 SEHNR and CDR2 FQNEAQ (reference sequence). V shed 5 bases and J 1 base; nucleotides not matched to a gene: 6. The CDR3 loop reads CASSGPGQANTEAFF. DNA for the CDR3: TGTGCCAGCAGCGGACCGGGACAGGCGAACACTGAAGCTTTCTTT.

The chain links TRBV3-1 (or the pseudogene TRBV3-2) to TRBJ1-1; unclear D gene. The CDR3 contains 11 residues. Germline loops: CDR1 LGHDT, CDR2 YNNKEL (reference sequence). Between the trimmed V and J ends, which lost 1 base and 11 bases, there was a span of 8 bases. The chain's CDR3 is CASSQGPGAFF. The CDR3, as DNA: TGTGCCAGCAGCCAAGGACCCGGGGCTTTCTTT.

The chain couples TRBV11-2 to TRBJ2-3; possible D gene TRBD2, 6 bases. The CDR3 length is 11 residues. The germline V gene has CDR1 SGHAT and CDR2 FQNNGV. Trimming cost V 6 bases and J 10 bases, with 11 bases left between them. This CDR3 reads CASRGGVAQYF. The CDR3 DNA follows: TGTGCCAGCAGGGGGGGAGTGGCGCAGTATTTT.

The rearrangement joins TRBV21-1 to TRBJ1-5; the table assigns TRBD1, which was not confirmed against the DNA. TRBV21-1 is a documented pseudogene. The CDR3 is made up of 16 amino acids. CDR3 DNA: TGTGCCAGCAGAACAGGGGCCGATAAACGAGCTGGGCCCCAGCATTTT. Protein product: CASRTGADKRAGPQHF.

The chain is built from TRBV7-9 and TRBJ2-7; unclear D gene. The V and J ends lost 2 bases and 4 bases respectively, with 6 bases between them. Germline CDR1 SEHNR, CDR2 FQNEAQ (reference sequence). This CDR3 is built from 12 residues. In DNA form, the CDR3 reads TGTGCCAGCAGCTTACGCTATTACGAGCAGTACTTC. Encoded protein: CASSLRYYEQYF.

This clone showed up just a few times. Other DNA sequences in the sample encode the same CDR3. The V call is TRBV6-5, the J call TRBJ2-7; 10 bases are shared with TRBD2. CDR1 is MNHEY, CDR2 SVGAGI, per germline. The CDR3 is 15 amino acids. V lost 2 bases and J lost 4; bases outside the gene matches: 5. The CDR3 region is CASSYGASGSYEQYF. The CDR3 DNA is TGTGCCAGCAGTTACGGGGCTAGCGGGAGTTACGAGCAGTACTTC.

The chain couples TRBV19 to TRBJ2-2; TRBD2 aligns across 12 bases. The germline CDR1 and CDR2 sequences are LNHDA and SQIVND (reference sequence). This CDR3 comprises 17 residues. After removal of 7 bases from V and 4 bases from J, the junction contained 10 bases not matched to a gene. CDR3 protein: CASTGPRLAGVTGELFF. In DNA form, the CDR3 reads TGTGCCAGTACCGGGCCCCGACTAGCGGGAGTCACCGGGGAGCTGTTTTTT.